Detailed here is one T cell receptor beta chain. Sequenced by immunoSEQ multiplex PCR; TCRdb stores in-frame clones only, minus some. The sample lists 70,000 to 90,000 clones; over 65% were seen once. The sample belongs to a study of radiotherapy plus CTLA-4 blockade in lung cancer. On the study more broadly: Overall, around 20% of patients showed an objective response, while 31% attained disease control.

This CDR3 is built from 11 residues. CDR1 is DFQATT, CDR2 SNEGSKA, per germline (reference sequence). This TCR was recovered from a human donor with non-small cell lung cancer who had a complete response to radiotherapy plus ipilimumab. Specimen: peripheral blood, collected from a patient treated with radiotherapy plus ipilimumab. The chain employs TRBV20-1 and TRBJ1-3; D is unclear. The CDR3 loop is CSPRSGNTIYF. The CDR3 DNA reads as TGCAGCCCTCGCTCTGGAAACACCATATATTTT.